The 27 T cell receptor beta chains below all came from one sample that was sequenced in a study of CD8+CD57+ T cells in acquired aplastic anemia. The template used for profiling TCR beta VDJ and CDR3 was genomic DNA. TCRdb re-called the reads through MiXCR, storing one row per CDR3 protein. The sample records more than 250,000 distinct CDR3 sequences, 55% to 65% being singletons. The material sequenced was sorted CD4+, CD8+, or CD8+CD57+ T cells (not recorded which) from PBMCs. Every receptor here comes from a human donor with severe aplastic anemia or a healthy control (not recorded which).

The chain is built from TRBV10-3 and TRBJ2-2; either TRBD1 or TRBD2 may fit D (6 bases each). V dropped 2 bases and J dropped 8 bases, with 15 bases sitting between them. CDR1 is ENHRY, CDR2 SYGVKD, per germline. The CDR3 runs 15 residues. The CDR3 nucleotides read TGTGCCATCAGTGAGCCTAAAGGGGGGACAGGGGAGCTGTTTTTT. This encodes CAISEPKGGTGELFF.

This clonotype occurred a few times. V is TRBV7-9 and J is TRBJ2-5; 8 nucleotides line up with TRBD1. Per the germline V gene, CDR1 is SEHNR and CDR2 is FQNEAQ (reference sequence). The CDR3 is 13 amino acids. Unmatched junction bases numbered 3, after V lost 4 bases and J lost 5 bases. CDR3 DNA: TGTGCCAGCAGCTGGGACAGGAGGGAGACCCAGTACTTC. It encodes CASSWDRRETQYF.

This rearrangement joins TRBV5-1 to TRBJ2-1, with D tentatively TRBD1 or TRBD2 (6 bases each). The V and J ends lost 3 bases and 8 bases respectively, with 21 bases between them. Germline V lookup: CDR1 SGHRS, CDR2 YFSETQ. This CDR3 is built from 16 residues. The CDR3 nucleotides read TGCGCCAGCAGCTCCAAGAACACCGGGAGACAGGATGAGCAGTTCTTC. Translating gives CASSSKNTGRQDEQFF.

This rearrangement joins TRBV2 to TRBJ2-7; D perhaps matches TRBD1 (6 bases). V was cut by 5 bases and J by 4 bases, with 6 bases left in between. Germline V gene data show CDR1 as SNHLY and CDR2 as FYNNEI. There are 11 residues in the CDR3. The CDR3 here is CASSRGYEQYF. The CDR3, as DNA: TGTGCCAGCAGTAGGGGGTACGAGCAGTACTTC.

The gene calls are TRBV7-6 and TRBJ2-6; D remains unclear. The CDR3 covers 15 residues. Germline CDR1 and CDR2: SGHVS and FNYEAQ. V lost 5 bases to trimming and J lost 1 base, with 9 bases between them. This chain's CDR3 is CASSLSVSGANVLTF. CDR3 sequence (DNA): TGTGCCAGCAGCCTTTCGGTTTCTGGGGCCAACGTCCTGACTTTC.

The chain couples TRBV30 to TRBJ2-1; D is uncertain. CDR1 GTSNPN and CDR2 SVGIG come from the germline V gene (reference sequence). The ends were cut back, 4 bases at V and 7 bases at J, with 8 bases in the middle. CDR3 length: 11 amino acids. This CDR3 reads CAWTSLNEQFF. The CDR3 nucleotides read TGTGCCTGGACGAGCCTGAATGAGCAGTTCTTC.

The J gene is TRBJ2-3, the V gene TRBV9; 7 bases agree with TRBD1. The germline V gene encodes CDR1 SGDLS and CDR2 YYNGEE. V dropped 0 bases and J dropped 4; count of bases not matched to a gene: 2. The CDR3 contains 14 residues. CDR3 amino acids: CASSVGTGPDTQYF. The CDR3 nucleotides read TGTGCCAGCAGCGTAGGGACAGGCCCAGATACGCAGTATTTT.

V gene TRBV2 combines with J gene TRBJ1-2; the match to TRBD1 covers 9 bases. The V segment lost 4 bases and the J segment 0 bases; nucleotides outside the gene matches: 9. The CDR3 length is 17 residues. Germline-derived CDR1 and CDR2 are SNHLY and FYNNEI. CDR3 nucleotides: TGTGCCAGCAGTGTCCTAAGAGACAGGGGGACTAACTATGGCTACACCTTC. Translated: CASSVLRDRGTNYGYTF.

This clonotype was counted only a few times. This sequence joins TRBV10-3 and TRBJ1-1, with 9 positions matching TRBD1. CDR1 ENHRY and CDR2 SYGVKD come from the germline V gene. The ends lost 6 bases at V and 1 base at J; junction bases unmatched: 3. The CDR3 spans 14 residues. The CDR3 sequence: CAIRSGQGNTEAFF. The CDR3 coding sequence is TGTGCCATCAGGTCGGGACAGGGGAACACTGAAGCTTTCTTT.

The rearrangement links TRBV7-8 to TRBJ2-5; maybe TRBD2 (6 bases). V was clipped by 5 bases and J by 4 bases, with 11 bases between them. The CDR3 extends over 13 amino acids. The germline gives CDR1 SGHVS, CDR2 FQNEAQ. CDR3 bases: TGTGCCAGCAGCCCCGGGAGACGAGAGACCCAGTACTTC. This codes for CASSPGRRETQYF.

The chain has TRBV7-3 and TRBJ1-6; the match to TRBD1 covers 10 bases. Germline V CDR1 and CDR2: SGHTA, FQGTGA. The CDR3 spans 17 residues. Trimming at V came to 5 bases and at J to 7 bases, leaving 11 bases not matched to a gene. In DNA, the CDR3 is TGTGCCAGCAGCCTAGGGGACAGGGGCCCTTCCAATTCACCCCTCCACTTT. This translates into CASSLGDRGPSNSPLHF.

The V and J genes are TRBV7-9 and TRBJ2-7; 7 bases are a match to TRBD1. The CDR3 is 14 residues long. Germline CDR1 reads SEHNR; CDR2 reads FQNEAQ (reference sequence). The J segment lost 2 bases and the V segment lost 5 bases, leaving 6 bases of the junction unmatched. CDR3 sequence (DNA): TGTGCCAGCAGCCCCTGGGACAGTACCTACGAGCAGTACTTC. It encodes CASSPWDSTYEQYF.

This chain joins TRBV29-1 and TRBJ1-2; weak D call: TRBD1 (5 bases). V lost 7 bases, J lost 3 bases, and 15 bases lay in between. The CDR3 loop spans 13 amino acids. Germline values: CDR1 SQVTM, CDR2 ANQGSEA. The CDR3 sequence: CSGFQGVDYGYTF. CDR3 DNA: TGCAGCGGATTTCAGGGTGTCGACTATGGCTACACCTTC.

This chain links TRBV9 with TRBJ2-2; D remains ambiguous. The CDR3 spans 17 residues. The germline gives CDR1 SGDLS, CDR2 YYNGEE. V shed 3 bases and J shed 7 bases, with 22 bases lying between them. CDR3 loop: CASSAVRWGGSVGELFF. CDR3 nucleotide sequence: TGTGCCAGCAGCGCAGTACGTTGGGGTGGATCGGTCGGGGAGCTGTTTTTT.

This clonotype was counted at least ten times. The chain links TRBV12-3 or TRBV12-4 to TRBJ1-2; unclear D gene. The CDR3 loop spans 12 amino acids. V was cut by 1 base and J by 5 bases, with 5 bases left in between. CDR3 region: CASSLEGYGYTF. Written as DNA, the CDR3 is TGTGCCAGCAGTTTAGAAGGGTATGGCTACACCTTC.

There are many counts of this clonotype. This chain connects TRBV12-3 or TRBV12-4 to TRBJ2-1, with D possibly matching TRBD2 (5 bases). There are 15 residues in the CDR3. With 3 bases removed from V and 3 bases from J, the gap between germline ends came to 12 bases. CDR3 DNA sequence: TGTGCCAGCAGTTTCGGGGTAGTATTCTACAATGAGCAGTTCTTC. Protein sequence: CASSFGVVFYNEQFF.

V gene TRBV20-1 combines with J gene TRBJ2-7; 11 bases are shared with TRBD2. The germline CDR1 and CDR2 sequences are DFQATT and SNEGSKA (reference sequence). CDR3 length: 13 amino acids. Trimming took 3 bases from V and 9 from J; bases not matched to a gene: 7. The CDR3 reads CSASRLAGGPQYF. DNA of the CDR3: TGCAGTGCTAGTCGTCTAGCGGGGGGCCCGCAGTACTTC.

The chain joins TRBV7-8 to TRBJ1-1, with TRBD1 matching over 7 bases. Germline CDR1 reads SGHVS; CDR2 reads FQNEAQ. J was trimmed by 4 bases and V by 4 bases; bases with no gene match: 6. The CDR3 has 14 amino acids. The CDR3 nucleotides read TGTGCCAGCAGCTCTCGACAGGGTCCCACTGAAGCTTTCTTT. This encodes CASSSRQGPTEAFF.

The J gene is TRBJ2-1, the V gene TRBV20-1, with 8 bases fitting TRBD2. V shed 1 base and J 10 bases; nucleotides not matched to a gene: 9. Per germline, CDR1 DFQATT and CDR2 SNEGSKA (reference sequence). The CDR3 contains 14 residues. The CDR3 DNA reads TGCAGTGCTAGAGCCCCAGTAATAGCGGGAGAGCAGTTCTTC. Protein sequence: CSARAPVIAGEQFF.

This clonotype was observed many times. The gene calls are TRBV6-2 or TRBV6-3 and TRBJ2-3; D is ambiguous. CDR1 MNHEY and CDR2 SVGEGT come from the germline V gene. This CDR3 contains 11 residues. Trimming stripped 2 bases from V and 5 bases from J, with 2 bases between. In DNA, the CDR3 is TGTGCCAGCAGTTACGGAGATACGCAGTATTTT. This sequence encodes CASSYGDTQYF.

The table lists this clonotype with many counts. The chain recombines TRBV19 with TRBJ1-6; 9 nucleotides line up with TRBD1. The CDR3 spans 14 residues. Germline loops: CDR1 LNHDA, CDR2 SQIVND (reference sequence). Trimming at V came to 7 bases and at J to 7 bases, leaving 5 bases not matched to a gene. The CDR3 DNA follows: TGTGCCAGTACCTCCGGGACAGGGAATTCACCCCTCCACTTT. Translating it yields CASTSGTGNSPLHF.

The V gene is TRBV19, the J gene TRBJ2-3; possibly TRBD1 or TRBD2 for D (5 bases each). The V end lost 6 bases, the J end lost 5 bases, and 15 bases lay between the germline ends. The CDR3 has 14 amino acids. Germline V gene sequence: CDR1 LNHDA, CDR2 SQIVND (reference sequence). The CDR3 DNA follows: TGTGCCAGTAGGCCTGTAGGTGGGGGAGATACGCAGTATTTT. Translating gives CASRPVGGGDTQYF.

The chain employs TRBV5-8 and TRBJ2-7, with TRBD1 matching over 8 bases. The J segment lost 5 bases and the V segment lost 7 bases, leaving 11 bases of the junction unmatched. CDR1 is SGHTS, CDR2 YDEGEE, per germline. This CDR3 region has 14 residues. The CDR3: CASRRVGQGDEQYF. CDR3 nucleotides: TGTGCCAGCCGCCGGGTAGGACAGGGTGACGAGCAGTACTTC.

Comments on this clonotype: The CDR3 does not end in the conserved phenylalanine or tryptophan, so this is likely a read error. Because the CDR3's place on the DNA is in doubt, the DNA is left out and the CDR3 is given as listed by TCRdb. This chain connects TRBV19 to TRBJ1-6; TRBD1, the table's D call, lacks a check against the DNA. The CDR3 is 9 residues long, ends included. Germline V gives CDR1 LNHDA, CDR2 SQIVND (reference sequence). The CDR3 sequence is CASGQVSNY.

This clonotype was recorded many times. The CDR3 is CASSWTDFTDTQYF. CDR3 bases: TGTGCCAGCAGTTGGACTGACTTCACAGATACGCAGTATTTT. The chain carries TRBV6-5 and TRBJ2-3; possibly TRBD2 for D (5 bases). Germline CDR1 reads MNHEY; CDR2 reads SVGAGI. Trimming took 4 bases from V and 2 from J, leaving 10 bases between them. The CDR3 covers 14 residues.

The chain is built from TRBV7-9 and TRBJ2-3; 10 bases align to TRBD2. V lost 2 bases, J lost 3 bases, and 5 bases stayed unmatched. This CDR3 is built from 16 residues. The germline CDR1 and CDR2 sequences are SEHNR and FQNEAQ (reference sequence). CDR3 residues: CASSLLLAGRTDTQYF. CDR3 in DNA: TGTGCCAGCAGCTTATTACTAGCGGGGAGGACAGATACGCAGTATTTT. The full variable domain, completed using reference TRBV7-9 and TRBJ2-3, is DTGVSQNPRHKITKRGQNVTFRCDPISEHNRLYWYRQTLGQGPEFLTYFQNEAQLEKSRLLSDRFSAERPKGSFSTLEIQRTEQGDSAMYLCASSLLLAGRTDTQYFGPGTRLTVL.

This clonotype has more than one count but fewer than ten. The chain recombines TRBV20-1 with TRBJ1-6, with 9 nucleotides matching TRBD1. The J segment lost 6 bases and the V segment lost 6 bases, leaving 6 bases of the junction unmatched. This CDR3 has 14 amino acids. Germline lookup yields CDR1 DFQATT and CDR2 SNEGSKA (reference sequence). This CDR3 is CSAQGQGGNSPLHF. The CDR3 DNA follows: TGCAGTGCGCAGGGACAGGGCGGTAATTCACCCCTCCACTTT.